The 3 T cell receptor beta chains in this list originate from one sample, sequenced in a study of blood T cell repertoires in COVID-19. Profiled with immunoSEQ multiplex PCR; TCRdb holds only in-frame clones, not every one. The data contain more than 350,000 clones, 88% of them singletons. The sequencing input was PBMCs or T cells enriched from blood (not recorded which). The receptors were gathered from a woman between 18 and 29 years old who had been exposed to COVID-19.

V and J are TRBV7-8 and TRBJ2-3; possible D gene TRBD2, 6 bases. Germline V gene sequence: CDR1 SGHVS, CDR2 FQNEAQ. The V end lost 6 bases, the J end lost 4 bases, and 20 bases lay between the germline ends. The CDR3 sequence is 16 residues long. This chain's CDR3 is CASSGYSGLGADTQYF. DNA of the CDR3: TGTGCCAGCAGTGGCTATAGCGGCCTGGGGGCAGATACGCAGTATTTT.

A single count supports this clone. This chain links TRBV5-1 with TRBJ1-4, with D uncertain. The CDR3 contains 15 residues. Germline CDR1 and CDR2: SGHRS and YFSETQ. Trimming took 6 bases from V and 0 from J, leaving 12 bases between them. The CDR3, as DNA: TGCGCCAGCAATTCGGAGGGCGCAACTAATGAAAAACTGTTTTTT. Residues: CASNSEGATNEKLFF.

The V call is TRBV5-1, the J call TRBJ1-4; no definite D call. The germline V and J ends were trimmed by 4 bases and 7 bases, with 11 bases remaining between them. The CDR3 runs 13 residues. Germline V gene lookup returns CDR1 SGHRS and CDR2 YFSETQ. The CDR3 DNA follows: TGCGCCAGCAGCCCCCGGGGATCTGAAAAACTGTTTTTT. This gives the protein CASSPRGSEKLFF.